What follows are 5 T cell receptor beta chains derived from one specimen sequenced in a study of cytomegalovirus exposure and HLA in healthy donors. The PCR was carried out with 60 Vbeta primers and 13 Jbeta primers. The assay was immunoSEQ multiplex PCR, and TCRdb's table has in-frame clones only and misses some. Its listing shows approximately 150,000 clones. The specimen sequenced was PBMCs. The receptors derive from a woman between 35 and 50 years old in good health and CMV-seronegative.

The chain employs TRBV5-1 and TRBJ1-1, with TRBD1 matching 7 bases. Germline values: CDR1 SGHRS, CDR2 YFSETQ. The V and J ends lost 7 bases and 0 bases, in that order; junction bases with no gene match: 6. The CDR3 loop spans 14 amino acids. CDR3 region: CASFIQGLNTEAFF. CDR3 nucleotides: TGCGCCAGCTTTATACAGGGGTTGAACACTGAAGCTTTCTTT. Supplemented by reference TRBV5-1 and TRBJ1-1, the full variable domain reads KAGVTQTPRYLIKTRGQQVTLSCSPISGHRSVSWYQQTPGQGLQFLFEYFSETQRNKGNFPGRFSGRQFSNSRSEMNVSTLELGDSALYLCASFIQGLNTEAFFGQGTRLTVV.

CDR3 loop: CASRDRISNQPQHF. DNA of the CDR3: TGTGCCAGCAGGGACAGGATTAGCAATCAGCCCCAGCATTTT. The rearrangement uses TRBV2 and TRBJ1-5, with 7 bases identical to TRBD1. Germline CDR1 reads SNHLY; CDR2 reads FYNNEI. The ends lost 6 bases at V and 0 bases at J; junction bases unmatched: 2. This CDR3 is built from 14 residues.

The CDR3 loop is CAIRGTGGENSPLHF. The CDR3 DNA reads as TGTGCCATCAGAGGTACAGGGGGCGAGAATTCACCCCTCCACTTT. The V call is TRBV10-3, the J call TRBJ1-6, with 9 bases aligning to TRBD1. CDR1 and CDR2 from the germline V gene are ENHRY and SYGVKD. CDR3 size: 15 residues. V shed 6 bases, J shed 7 bases, and the junction held 7 bases outside the gene matches.

This chain links TRBV9 with TRBJ2-2, with TRBD1 matching over 7 bases. This CDR3 comprises 16 residues. V was pared by 4 bases and J by 4 bases, with 10 bases of the junction left unmatched. Germline CDR1 SGDLS, CDR2 YYNGEE. The CDR3 protein is CASSPRQGALTGELFF. The CDR3 coding sequence is TGTGCCAGCAGCCCCCGACAGGGTGCACTCACCGGGGAGCTGTTTTTT.

V is TRBV7-2 and J is TRBJ2-3, with D possibly TRBD1 on 6 matching bases. Germline CDR1 is SGHTA and CDR2 is FQGNSA. This CDR3 region has 19 residues. Trimming took 5 bases from V and 0 from J, leaving 24 bases between them. The CDR3 sequence: CASSPGAGSPSFSTDTQYF. Written as DNA, the CDR3 is TGTGCCAGCAGCCCAGGGGCGGGTAGCCCTTCTTTTAGCACAGATACGCAGTATTTT.